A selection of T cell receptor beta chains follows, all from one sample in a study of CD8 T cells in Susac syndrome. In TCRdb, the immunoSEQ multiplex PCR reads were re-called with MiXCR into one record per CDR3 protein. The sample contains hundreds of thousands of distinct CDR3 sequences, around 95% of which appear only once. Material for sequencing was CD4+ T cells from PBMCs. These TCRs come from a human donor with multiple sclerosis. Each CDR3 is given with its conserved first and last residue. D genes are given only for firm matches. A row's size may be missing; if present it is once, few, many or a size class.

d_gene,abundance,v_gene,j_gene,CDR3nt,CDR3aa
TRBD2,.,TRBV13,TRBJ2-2,TGTGCCAGCAGCCTCCTCACGGGACTAACGGGCACCGGGGAGCTGTTTTTT,CASSLLTGLTGTGELFF
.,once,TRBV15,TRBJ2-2,TGTGCCACCAGCAGAGGACAGGGAGGATCCGGGGAGCTGTTTTTT,CATSRGQGGSGELFF
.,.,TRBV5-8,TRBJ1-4,TGTGCCAGCAGGTTCGTGGGCTCTGAAAAACTGTTTTTT,CASRFVGSEKLFF
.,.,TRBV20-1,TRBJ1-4,TGCAGTGCTCGACAGGAAGGGGAAAAACTGTTTTTT,CSARQEGEKLFF
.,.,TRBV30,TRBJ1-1,TGTGCCTCCTTCGGGTGGCAGCTGAACACTGAAGCTTTCTTT,CASFGWQLNTEAFF
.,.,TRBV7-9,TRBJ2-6,TGTGCCAGCAGCCCCAGGGTCGGTGGGGCCAACGTCCTGACTTTC,CASSPRVGGANVLTF
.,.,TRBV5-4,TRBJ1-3,TGTGCCAGCAGCTTGGATTCGGGCGTCTCTGAAAACACCATATATTTT,CASSLDSGVSENTIYF
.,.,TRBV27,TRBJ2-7,TGTGCCAGCAGTTTAAGGTTCTCGTCCAGGGACTCCTACGAGCAGTACTTC,CASSLRFSSRDSYEQYF
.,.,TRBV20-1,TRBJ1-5,TGCAGTGCTAGGGAGGCGGGAGGATATCAGCCCCAGCATTTT,CSAREAGGYQPQHF
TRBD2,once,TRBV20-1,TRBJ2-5,TGCAGTGCAGGGAGCGGGGGGGCCCCTGAGACCCAGTACTTC,CSAGSGGAPETQYF
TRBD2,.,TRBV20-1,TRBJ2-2,TGCAGTGCTCCATTAGCGGGGGGGGACACCGGGGAGCTGTTTTTT,CSAPLAGGDTGELFF
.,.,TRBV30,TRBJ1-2,TGTGCCTGGAGCCTAGGGCTCGGAGTCGAAGGCTACACCTTC,CAWSLGLGVEGYTF
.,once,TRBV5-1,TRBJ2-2,TGCGCCAGCAGCTTGACAGCCAACACCGGGGAGCTGTTTTTT,CASSLTANTGELFF
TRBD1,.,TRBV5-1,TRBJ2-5,TGCGCCAGCAGCCTAAACCCACAGGGGTTTGGGCTAGAGACCCAGTACTTC,CASSLNPQGFGLETQYF
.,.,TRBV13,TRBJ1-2,TGTGCCAGCGGAGGCAGGGTAGGGGATGGCTACACCTTC,CASGGRVGDGYTF
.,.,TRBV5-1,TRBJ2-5,TGCGCCAGCGCCTACTCCGGGGTTGAGACCCAGTACTTC,CASAYSGVETQYF
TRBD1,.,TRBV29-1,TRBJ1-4,TGCAGCGTTGACAATTCACAGGGGGCGGGTGAAAAACTGTTTTTT,CSVDNSQGAGEKLFF
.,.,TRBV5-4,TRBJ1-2,TGTGCCAGCTCCCAGGCGGGACTCACGTATGGCTACACCTTC,CASSQAGLTYGYTF
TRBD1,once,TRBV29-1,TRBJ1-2,TGCAGCGTACTCCGGGACAGGGAGGACTCTGGCTACACCTTC,CSVLRDREDSGYTF
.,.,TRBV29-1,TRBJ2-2,TGCAGCGTTAAAGGTCCGGGAGAGGCCACCGGGGAGCTGTTTTTT,CSVKGPGEATGELFF
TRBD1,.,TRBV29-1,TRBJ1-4,TGCAGCGTTGATGCCGGACAGGGAAATGAAAAACTGTTTTTT,CSVDAGQGNEKLFF
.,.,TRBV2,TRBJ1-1,TGTGCCAGCATAGGGGTCCGGGTTGAAGCTTTCTTT,CASIGVRVEAFF
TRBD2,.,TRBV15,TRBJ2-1,TGTGCCACCAACCTAGCGGGGGGGTATGAGCAGTTCTTC,CATNLAGGYEQFF
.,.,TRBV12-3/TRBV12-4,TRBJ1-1,TGTGCCAGCAGTTTTAGTACGGCTGAAGCTTTCTTT,CASSFSTAEAFF